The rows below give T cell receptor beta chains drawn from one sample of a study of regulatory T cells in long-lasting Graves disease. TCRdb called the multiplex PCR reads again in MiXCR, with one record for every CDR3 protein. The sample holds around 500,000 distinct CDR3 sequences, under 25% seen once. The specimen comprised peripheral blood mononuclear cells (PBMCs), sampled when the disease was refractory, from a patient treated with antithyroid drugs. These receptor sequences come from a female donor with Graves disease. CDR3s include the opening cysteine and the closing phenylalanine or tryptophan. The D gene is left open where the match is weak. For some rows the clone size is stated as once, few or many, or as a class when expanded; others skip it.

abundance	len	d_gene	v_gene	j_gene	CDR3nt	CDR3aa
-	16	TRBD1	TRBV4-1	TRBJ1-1	TGCGCCAGCAGCCAGATACAGGGGTATTTGAACACTGAAGCTTTCTTT	CASSQIQGYLNTEAFF
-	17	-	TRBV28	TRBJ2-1	TGTGCCAGTCGAGACAGGGGGCCTAGCGGGACCTACAATGAGCAGTTCTTC	CASRDRGPSGTYNEQFF
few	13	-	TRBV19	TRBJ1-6	TGTGCCAGTAGTCCAACAGGGATATCACCCCTCCACTTT	CASSPTGISPLHF
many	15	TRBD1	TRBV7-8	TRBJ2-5	TGTGCCAGCAGAGAAAAACAGGGGGCAGGGGAGACCCAGTACTTC	CASREKQGAGETQYF
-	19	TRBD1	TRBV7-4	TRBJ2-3	TGTGCCAGCAGCTTGTTAGCAGGGGGCTTGGTAGCGGATACAGATACGCAGTATTTT	CASSLLAGGLVADTDTQYF
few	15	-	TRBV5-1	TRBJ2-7	TGCGCCAGCAGCCTTTGGACCAGCGCTTACTACGAGCAGTACTTC	CASSLWTSAYYEQYF
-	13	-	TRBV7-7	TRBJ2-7	TGTGCTAGCAGCCCGGGGAAGGGCTACGAGCAGTACTTC	CASSPGKGYEQYF
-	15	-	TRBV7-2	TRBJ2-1	TGTGCCAGCAGCTTAGCGCATGGGAGTTACAATGAGCAGTTCTTC	CASSLAHGSYNEQFF
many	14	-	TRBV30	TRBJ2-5	TGTGCCTCGTCGCTATACGACGTACAAGAGACCCAGTACTTC	CASSLYDVQETQYF
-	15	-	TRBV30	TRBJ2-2	TGTGCCTGGAGTGTACAGGGCTTTGACACCGGGGAGCTGTTTTTT	CAWSVQGFDTGELFF